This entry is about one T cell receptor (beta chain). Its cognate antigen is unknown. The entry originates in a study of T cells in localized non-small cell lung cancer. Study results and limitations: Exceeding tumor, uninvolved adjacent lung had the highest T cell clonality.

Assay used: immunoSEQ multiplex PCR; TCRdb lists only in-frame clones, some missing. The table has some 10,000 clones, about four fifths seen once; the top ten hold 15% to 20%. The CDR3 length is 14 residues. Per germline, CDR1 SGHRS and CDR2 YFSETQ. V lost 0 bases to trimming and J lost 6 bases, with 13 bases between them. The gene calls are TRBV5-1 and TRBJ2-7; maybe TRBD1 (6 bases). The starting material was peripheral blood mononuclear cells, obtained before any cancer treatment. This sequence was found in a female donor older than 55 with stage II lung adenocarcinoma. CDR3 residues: CASSLATGHGEQYF. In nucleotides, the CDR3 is TGCGCCAGCAGCTTGGCCACAGGGCACGGCGAGCAGTACTTC.